The present T cell receptor beta chain was sequenced within a study of blood T cell repertoires in COVID-19. Study-wide background: Sites across the United States, Italy and Spain contributed samples from acute and convalescent COVID-19. The analysed material was cDNA or gDNA that came from T cells, B-cell-depleted T cells, or PBMCs.

CDR3 length: 15 residues. Germline V gene lookup returns CDR1 SGHKS and CDR2 YYEKEE (reference sequence). Trimming removed 0 bases at V and 3 bases at J, with 13 bases between. Original processing notes: How many nucleated cells were present was estimated from reference gene primer amplification. This table comes from immunoSEQ multiplex PCR, and its TCRdb copy is limited to in-frame clones, with some not included. That table furnishes V, J and clone size, whereas the DNA furnished D and trimming. The table includes hundreds of thousands of clones, 83% detected once. The V call is TRBV5-5, the J call TRBJ2-7, with a tentative D call TRBD1 (5 bases). Sequencing was done on a sample of peripheral blood. The receptor was derived from a woman in her forties with active or convalescent COVID-19. The CDR3 bases are TGTGCCAGCAGCTTGGGTCCAGGGAAACGCTACGAGCAGTACTTC. Its protein product is CASSLGPGKRYEQYF.